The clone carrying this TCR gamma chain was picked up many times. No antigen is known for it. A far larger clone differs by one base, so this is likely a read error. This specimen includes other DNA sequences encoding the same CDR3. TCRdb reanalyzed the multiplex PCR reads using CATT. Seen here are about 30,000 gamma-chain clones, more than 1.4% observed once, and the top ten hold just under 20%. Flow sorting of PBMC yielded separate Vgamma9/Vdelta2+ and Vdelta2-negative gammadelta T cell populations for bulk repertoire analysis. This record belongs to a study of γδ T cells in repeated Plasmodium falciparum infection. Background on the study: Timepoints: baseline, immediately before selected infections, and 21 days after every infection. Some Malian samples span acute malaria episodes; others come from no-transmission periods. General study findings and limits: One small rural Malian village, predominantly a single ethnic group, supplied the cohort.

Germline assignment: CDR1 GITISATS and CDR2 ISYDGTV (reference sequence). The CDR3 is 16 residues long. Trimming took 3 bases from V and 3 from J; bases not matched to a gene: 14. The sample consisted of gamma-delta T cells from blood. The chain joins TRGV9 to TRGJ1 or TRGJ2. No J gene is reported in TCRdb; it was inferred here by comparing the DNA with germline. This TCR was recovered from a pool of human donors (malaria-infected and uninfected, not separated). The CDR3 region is CALWEPRTRAYYKKLF. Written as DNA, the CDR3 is TGTGCCTTGTGGGAGCCGCGGACTAGGGCTTATTATAAGAAACTCTTT.